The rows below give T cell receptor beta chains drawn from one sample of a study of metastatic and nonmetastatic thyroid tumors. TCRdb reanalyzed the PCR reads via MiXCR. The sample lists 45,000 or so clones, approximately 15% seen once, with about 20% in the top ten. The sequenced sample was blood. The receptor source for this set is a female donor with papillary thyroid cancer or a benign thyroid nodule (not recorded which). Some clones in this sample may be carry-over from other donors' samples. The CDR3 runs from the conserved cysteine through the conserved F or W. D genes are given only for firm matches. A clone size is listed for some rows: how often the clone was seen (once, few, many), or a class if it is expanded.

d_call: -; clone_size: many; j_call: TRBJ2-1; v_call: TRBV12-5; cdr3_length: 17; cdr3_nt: TGTGCTAGTGGTTCCTTAATTTTGGTAGCAGACTACAATGAGCAGTTCTTC; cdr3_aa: CASGSLILVADYNEQFF
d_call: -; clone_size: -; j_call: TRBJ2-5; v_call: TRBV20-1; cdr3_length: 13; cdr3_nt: TGCAGCTGTACTAGGAGGACCGAAGGGACCCAGTACTTC; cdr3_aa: CSCTRRTEGTQYF
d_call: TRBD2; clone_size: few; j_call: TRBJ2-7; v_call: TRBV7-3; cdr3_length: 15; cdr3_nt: TGTGCCAGCAGCTTAGCGGGAGGGCCACGGGGTGAGCAGTACTTC; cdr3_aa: CASSLAGGPRGEQYF
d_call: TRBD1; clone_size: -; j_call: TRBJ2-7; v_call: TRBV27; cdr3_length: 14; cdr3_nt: TGTGCCAGCAGGATACAGGGGGCAGCCTACGAGCAGTACTTC; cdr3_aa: CASRIQGAAYEQYF
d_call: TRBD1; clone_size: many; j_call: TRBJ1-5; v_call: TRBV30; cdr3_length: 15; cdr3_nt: TGTGCCTGGGACCACGGGACAGCCCGCAATCAGCCCCAGCATTTT; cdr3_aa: CAWDHGTARNQPQHF
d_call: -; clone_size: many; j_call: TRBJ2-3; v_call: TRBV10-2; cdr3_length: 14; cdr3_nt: TGCGCCAGCAGTGAGGGTGAGGAGTTAGATACGCAGTATTTT; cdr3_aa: CASSEGEELDTQYF
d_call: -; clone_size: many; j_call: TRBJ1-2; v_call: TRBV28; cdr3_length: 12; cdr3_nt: TGTGCCAGCAGTTTCGAGGAGTTTGGCTACACCTTC; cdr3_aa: CASSFEEFGYTF
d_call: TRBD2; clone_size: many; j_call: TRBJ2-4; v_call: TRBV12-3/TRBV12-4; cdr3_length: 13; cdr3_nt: TGTGCCAGCAGCTCGACTAGCGGGAACATTCAGTACTTC; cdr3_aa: CASSSTSGNIQYF
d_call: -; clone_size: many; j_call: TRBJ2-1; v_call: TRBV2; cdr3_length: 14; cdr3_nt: TGTGCCAGCCTGAGGACGCCAACCTACAATGAGCAGTTCTTC; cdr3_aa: CASLRTPTYNEQFF
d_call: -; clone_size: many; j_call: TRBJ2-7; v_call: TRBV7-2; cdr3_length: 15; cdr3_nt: TGTGCCAGCAGCGTATCTAGCGCTAGCTCCTACGAGCAGTACTTC; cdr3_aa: CASSVSSASSYEQYF
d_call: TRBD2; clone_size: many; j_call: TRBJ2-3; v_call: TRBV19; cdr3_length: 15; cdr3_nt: TGTGCCAGTAGCTGGACTAGCGGGAACCCAGATACGCAGTATTTT; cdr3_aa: CASSWTSGNPDTQYF
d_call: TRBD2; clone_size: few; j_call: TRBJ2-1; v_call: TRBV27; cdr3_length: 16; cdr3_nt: TGTGCCAGCAGTTTATCCGGGACTAGCGGGAATGTTGAGCAGTTCTTC; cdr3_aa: CASSLSGTSGNVEQFF
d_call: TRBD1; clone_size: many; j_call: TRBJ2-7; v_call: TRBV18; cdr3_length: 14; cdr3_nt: TGTGCCAGCTCACCGGGGACAGGCTCGTACGAGCAGTACTTC; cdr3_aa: CASSPGTGSYEQYF
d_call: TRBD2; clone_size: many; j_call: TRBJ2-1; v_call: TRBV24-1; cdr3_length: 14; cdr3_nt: TGTGCCACCTCAGGAGCGGGAGACTACAATGAGCAGTTCTTC; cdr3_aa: CATSGAGDYNEQFF
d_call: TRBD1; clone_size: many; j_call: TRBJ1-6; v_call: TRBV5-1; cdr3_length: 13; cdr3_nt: TGCGCCAGCAGACAGGGGACTAATTCACCCCTCCACTTT; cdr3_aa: CASRQGTNSPLHF
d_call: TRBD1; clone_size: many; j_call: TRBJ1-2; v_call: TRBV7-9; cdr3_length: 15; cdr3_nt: TGTGCCAGCAGCTTATCCGGGACAGGGAACTATGGCTACACCTTC; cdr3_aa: CASSLSGTGNYGYTF
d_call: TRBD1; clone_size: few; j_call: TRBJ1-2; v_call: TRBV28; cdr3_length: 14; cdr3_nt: TGTGCCGGCAGGTCTGGACAGGGGAGCTATGGCTACATCTTC; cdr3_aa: CAGRSGQGSYGYIF
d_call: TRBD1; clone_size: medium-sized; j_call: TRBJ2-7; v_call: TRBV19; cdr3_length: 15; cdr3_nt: TGTGCCAGTAGCCCAGGACAGGGGGGGACCTACGAGCAGTACTTC; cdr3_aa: CASSPGQGGTYEQYF
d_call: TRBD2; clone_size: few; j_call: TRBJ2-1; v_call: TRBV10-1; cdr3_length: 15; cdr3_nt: TGCGCCAGCAGTCGGGGGACTAGCGGAGTCAATGAGCAGTTCTTC; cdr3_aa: CASSRGTSGVNEQFF
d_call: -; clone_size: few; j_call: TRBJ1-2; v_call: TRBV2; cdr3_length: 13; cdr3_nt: TGTGCCAGCAGTGAACGACAGGTCTATGGCTACACCTTC; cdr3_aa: CASSERQVYGYTF
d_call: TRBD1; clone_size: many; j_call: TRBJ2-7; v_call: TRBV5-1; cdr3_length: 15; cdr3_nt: TGCGCCAGCAGCCCGTGGACAGGGGGGGGCTACGAGCAGTACTTC; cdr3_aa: CASSPWTGGGYEQYF
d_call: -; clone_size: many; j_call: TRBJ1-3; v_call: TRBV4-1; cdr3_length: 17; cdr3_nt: TGCGCCAGCAGCCAAGGGGTCGGCAGTCTCTCTGGAAACACCATATATTTT; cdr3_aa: CASSQGVGSLSGNTIYF